These T cell receptor beta chains were read from a single sample in a study of blood T cell repertoires in COVID-19. Libraries were prepared by immunoSEQ multiplex PCR; TCRdb keeps only in-frame clonotypes and omits some of them. Among a few hundred thousand clones, around 92% were seen once, and the ten largest hold 0.95% to 1.5%. Specimen: peripheral blood. Receptor source: a man between 40 and 49 years old with acute or convalescent COVID-19. Both conserved end residues are part of each CDR3. D genes are given only for firm matches. A row's size may be missing; if present it is once, few, many or a size class.

TGTGCCATCAGTGATGGACAGGGATATAATTCACCCCTCCACTTT,CAISDGQGYNSPLHF,TRBJ1-6,once,TRBV10-3,TRBD1
TGCGCCAGCAGCTTAGGGACAGCGAACACCGGGGAGCTGTTTTTT,CASSLGTANTGELFF,TRBJ2-2,-,TRBV5-1,TRBD1
TGTGCCAGTAGTATCGCGGGTCAGCCCCAGCATTTT,CASSIAGQPQHF,TRBJ1-5,-,TRBV19,-
TGTGCCACCAGTGACATGCTGAACAGGTTCAGGGAGAACACTGAAGCTTTCTTT,CATSDMLNRFRENTEAFF,TRBJ1-1,-,TRBV24-1,-
TGTGCCACCAGCAGAGATCTCTTCGGGGCAGGGGTAGGGGACAATGAGCAGTTCTTC,CATSRDLFGAGVGDNEQFF,TRBJ2-1,once,TRBV15,-
TGTGCCAGCAACCAACTGGATTCACCCCTCCACTTT,CASNQLDSPLHF,TRBJ1-6,-,TRBV25-1,-
TGTGCCACCAGTGATTTTACAGGGCCCACAGATACGCAGTATTTT,CATSDFTGPTDTQYF,TRBJ2-3,-,TRBV24-1,-
TGTGCCAGCAGCCCGGGACAGCGGCCTAACTATGGCTACACCTTC,CASSPGQRPNYGYTF,TRBJ1-2,-,TRBV3-1/TRBV3-2,TRBD1
TGTGCCAGTAGTATGGGGCGGGGCTCCTACAATGAGCAGTTCTTC,CASSMGRGSYNEQFF,TRBJ2-1,-,TRBV19,-
TGTGCCAGCAGCTTCATGGCGGAGTATGGCTACACCTTC,CASSFMAEYGYTF,TRBJ1-2,few,TRBV7-2,-
TGTGCCAGCAGCCCGGGGACTAGCGGGAGGGCTAACTGGAATGAGCAGTTCTTC,CASSPGTSGRANWNEQFF,TRBJ2-1,-,TRBV7-8,TRBD2
TGTGCCAGCAGCTTAAGGAACGCGGGGCCCTACGAGCAGTACTTC,CASSLRNAGPYEQYF,TRBJ2-7,-,TRBV5-4,-
TGTGCCTGGAGTCGACAGGGAGTCGGAAACACCATATATTTT,CAWSRQGVGNTIYF,TRBJ1-3,-,TRBV30,TRBD1
TGTGCCAGCAGCTTTGTTAAACAGAACACAGATACGCAGTATTTT,CASSFVKQNTDTQYF,TRBJ2-3,-,TRBV5-4,-
TGTGCCAGCAGCTCGATTTTGGGGGCCCTTGGCAAAAACATTCAGTACTTC,CASSSILGALGKNIQYF,TRBJ2-4,once,TRBV11-2,-
TGTGCCAGCAGATTCACTAGCGGGACATCCTGGTTCTTC,CASRFTSGTSWFF,TRBJ2-1,-,TRBV12-3/TRBV12-4,TRBD2
TGTGCCAGCACATCCACGCAAGTAGGAGGGGACCTGAACACTGAAGCTTTCTTT,CASTSTQVGGDLNTEAFF,TRBJ1-1,-,TRBV28,-
TGTGCCAGCAGCCAAGTTTCCAGATCAAACACCATATATTTT,CASSQVSRSNTIYF,TRBJ1-3,once,TRBV3-1/TRBV3-2,-
TGTGCCAGCAGCTCATTAACAGGGGAGGACACCGGGGAGCTGTTTTTT,CASSSLTGEDTGELFF,TRBJ2-2,-,TRBV7-9,-
TGTGCCAGCAGCTTAGGGTCTATGGGGCCGATGAATTCACCCCTCCACTTT,CASSLGSMGPMNSPLHF,TRBJ1-6,-,TRBV11-2,-
TGTGCCAGTCATCAGGGGGCCGGTGAAAAACTGTTTTTT,CASHQGAGEKLFF,TRBJ1-4,-,TRBV5-6,TRBD1
TGTGCCAGCATCACGGCGGGCCGAGCTTTCTTT,CASITAGRAFF,TRBJ1-1,-,TRBV28,-
TGTGCCAGCAGCTTAGACAGGACAACCACCGGGGAGCTGTTTTTT,CASSLDRTTTGELFF,TRBJ2-2,-,TRBV7-2,-
TGCGCCAGCTTGGACAGGGGGGGCACTGAAGCTTTCTTT,CASLDRGGTEAFF,TRBJ1-1,-,TRBV10-2,TRBD1
TGTGCCAGCAGCTTTACAGCGGCTAGCACAGATACGCAGTATTTT,CASSFTAASTDTQYF,TRBJ2-3,-,TRBV11-1,-
TGTGCCACCAGTGATCCCGGACAGGGTGACGGGGAGCTGTTTTTT,CATSDPGQGDGELFF,TRBJ2-2,-,TRBV24-1,TRBD1
TGTGCCAGCACCTCGGAAGGGGCGCAGACCTACGAGCAGTACTTC,CASTSEGAQTYEQYF,TRBJ2-7,-,TRBV28,-
TGTGCCAGCAGGGCCCCGACTAGTTGGGAGACCCAGTACTTC,CASRAPTSWETQYF,TRBJ2-5,-,TRBV28,-
TGTGCCAGCAGTGCCGGGACAGGGTACACTGAAGCTTTCTTT,CASSAGTGYTEAFF,TRBJ1-1,-,TRBV28,TRBD1
TGTGCCAGTAGTAGTCTAGCTCTACACAATGAGCAGTTCTTC,CASSSLALHNEQFF,TRBJ2-1,-,TRBV19,-
TGTGCCAGCAGTTTACCCGACCTTGACAGGGTCGGCTACACCTTC,CASSLPDLDRVGYTF,TRBJ1-2,-,TRBV28,TRBD1
TGTGCCAGCAGCTTGGCTTTGGCTGAGCAGTACTTC,CASSLALAEQYF,TRBJ2-7,-,TRBV5-4,-
TGTGCCAGCTCACCGGAATCCCCAGGGATGGACACTGAAGCTTTCTTT,CASSPESPGMDTEAFF,TRBJ1-1,-,TRBV18,-
TGTGCCATCAGCGGGACAGATGCCTACGAGCAGTACTTC,CAISGTDAYEQYF,TRBJ2-7,-,TRBV10-3,TRBD1
TGTGCCAGCAGCGAGACAGGAATGCTTAGCAATCAGCCCCAGCATTTT,CASSETGMLSNQPQHF,TRBJ1-5,-,TRBV28,-
TGTGCCAGCAGCTTAGGGACAGGCAATGAGCAGTTCTTC,CASSLGTGNEQFF,TRBJ2-1,once,TRBV7-9,TRBD1
TGTGCCAGCAGCTTAACTTGGGCGGGGGGAGCTGAAAAACTGTTTTTT,CASSLTWAGGAEKLFF,TRBJ1-4,few,TRBV5-5,-
TGTGCCAGCTCACCATCTTTCTCGGGGAATCAGCCCCAGCATTTT,CASSPSFSGNQPQHF,TRBJ1-5,-,TRBV18,-
TGTGCCAGCAGTTTCCAGGGATCCGGAAACACCATATATTTT,CASSFQGSGNTIYF,TRBJ1-3,-,TRBV28,-
TGTGCCAGCAGCATACGGGGTACTAACTATGGCTACACCTTC,CASSIRGTNYGYTF,TRBJ1-2,-,TRBV5-4,-